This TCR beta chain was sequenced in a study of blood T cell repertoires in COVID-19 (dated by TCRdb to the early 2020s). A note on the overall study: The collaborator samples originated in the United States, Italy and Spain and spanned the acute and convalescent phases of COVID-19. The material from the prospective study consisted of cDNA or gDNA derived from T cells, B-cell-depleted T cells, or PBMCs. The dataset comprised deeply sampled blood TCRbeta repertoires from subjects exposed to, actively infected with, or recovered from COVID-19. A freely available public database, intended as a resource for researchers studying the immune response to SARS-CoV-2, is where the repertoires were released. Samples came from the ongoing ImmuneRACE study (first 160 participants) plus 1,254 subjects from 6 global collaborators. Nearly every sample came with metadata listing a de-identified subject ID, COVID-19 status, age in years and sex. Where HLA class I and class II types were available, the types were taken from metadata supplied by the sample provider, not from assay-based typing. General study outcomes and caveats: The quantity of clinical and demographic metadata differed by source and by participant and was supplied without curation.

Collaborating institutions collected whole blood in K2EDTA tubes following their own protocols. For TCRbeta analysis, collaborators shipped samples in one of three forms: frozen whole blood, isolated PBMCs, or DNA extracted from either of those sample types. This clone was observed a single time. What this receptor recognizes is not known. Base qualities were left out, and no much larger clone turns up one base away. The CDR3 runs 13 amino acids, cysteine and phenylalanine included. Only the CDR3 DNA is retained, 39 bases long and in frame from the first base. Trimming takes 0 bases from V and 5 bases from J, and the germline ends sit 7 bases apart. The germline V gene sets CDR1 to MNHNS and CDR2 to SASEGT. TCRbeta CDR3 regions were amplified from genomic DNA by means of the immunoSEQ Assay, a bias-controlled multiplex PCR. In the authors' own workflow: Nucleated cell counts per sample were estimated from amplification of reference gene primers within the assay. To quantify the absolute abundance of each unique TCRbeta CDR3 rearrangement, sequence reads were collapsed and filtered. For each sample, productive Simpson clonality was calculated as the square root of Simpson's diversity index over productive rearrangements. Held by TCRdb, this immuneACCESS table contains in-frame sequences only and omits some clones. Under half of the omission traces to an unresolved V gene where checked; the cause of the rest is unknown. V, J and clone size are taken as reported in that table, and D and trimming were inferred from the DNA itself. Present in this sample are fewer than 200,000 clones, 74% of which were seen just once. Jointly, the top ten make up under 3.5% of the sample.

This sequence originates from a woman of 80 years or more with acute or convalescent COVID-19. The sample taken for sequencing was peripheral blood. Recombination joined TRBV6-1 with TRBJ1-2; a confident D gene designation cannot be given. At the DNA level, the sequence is TGTGCCAGCAGTGAAGCGATACGGTATGGCTACACCTTC. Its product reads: CASSEAIRYGYTF.